Listed here are 16 T cell receptor beta chains from one sample, sequenced in a study of blood T cell repertoires in COVID-19. Only in-frame clones appear in the TCRdb table, and some are missing; sequencing was by immunoSEQ multiplex PCR. Here the sample spans under 200,000 clones, roughly four fifths being singletons. Sequencing was done on a sample of PBMCs or T cells enriched from blood (not recorded which). The source is a man aged 45 to 65 who had recovered from COVID-19.

Details on this clone: This specimen includes other DNA sequences encoding the same CDR3. This chain connects TRBV7-3 to TRBJ2-7; 10 bases align to TRBD2. Trimming removed 5 bases from V and 2 bases from J; junction bases left unmatched: 3. Germline V gene lookup returns CDR1 SGHTA and CDR2 FQGTGA. CDR3 length equals 14 residues. The chain's CDR3 is CASSPTSGPYEQYF. The CDR3 DNA follows: TGTGCCAGCAGCCCGACTAGCGGGCCCTACGAGCAGTACTTC. The variable domain in full, with the rest retrieved from reference TRBV7-3 and TRBJ2-7, is GAGVSQTPSNKVTEKGKYVELRCDPISGHTALYWYRQSLGQGPEFLIYFQGTGAADDSGLPNDRFFAVRPEGSVSTLKIQRTERGDSAVYLCASSPTSGPYEQYFGPGTRLTVT.

V and J are TRBV25-1 and TRBJ1-1, with D unclear. The CDR3 sequence is 12 residues long. Germline loops: CDR1 MGHDK, CDR2 SYGVNS. V was pared by 7 bases and J by 0 bases, with 6 bases between. Here the CDR3 DNA reads TGTGCCAGCATTTCAGTGAACACTGAAGCTTTCTTT. It encodes CASISVNTEAFF.

This clone was seen more than once but under ten times. The gene calls are TRBV15 and TRBJ1-6, with TRBD1 matching 9 bases. V was clipped by 3 bases and J by 8 bases; unmatched bases: 8. CDR1 is LNHNV, CDR2 YYDKDF, per germline (reference sequence). The CDR3 totals 16 residues. The CDR3 DNA is TGTGCCACCAGCAGTCCGCAGGGACAGGGAGATTCACCCCTCCACTTT. The encoded protein is CATSSPQGQGDSPLHF.

The V and J genes are TRBV9 and TRBJ2-3; 10 nucleotides line up with TRBD2. The J segment lost 0 bases and the V segment lost 3 bases, leaving 13 bases of the junction unmatched. Per the germline V gene, CDR1 is SGDLS and CDR2 is YYNGEE. This CDR3 spans 19 amino acids. In DNA, the CDR3 is TGTGCCAGCAGCGCCTCTCAGGAACCTAGCGGGAGTAGCACAGATACGCAGTATTTT. Its translation: CASSASQEPSGSSTDTQYF. Supplemented by reference TRBV9 and TRBJ2-3, the full variable domain reads DSGVTQTPKHLITATGQRVTLRCSPRSGDLSVYWYQQSLDQGLQFLIQYYNGEERAKGNILERFSAQQFPDLHSELNLSSLELGDSALYFCASSASQEPSGSSTDTQYFGPGTRLTVL.

The chain recombines TRBV5-1 with TRBJ2-1; 10 bases fit TRBD2. CDR1 SGHRS and CDR2 YFSETQ come from the germline V gene. The CDR3 is 14 residues long. The ends lost 3 bases at V and 10 bases at J; junction bases unmatched: 7. CDR3 sequence: CASSYRTSGGEQFF. CDR3 nucleotides: TGCGCCAGCAGCTATAGGACTAGCGGCGGGGAGCAGTTCTTC.

This clone appeared a few times. The chain combines TRBV2 with TRBJ2-7; D might be TRBD1 (5 bases). The CDR3 has 11 amino acids. V shed 7 bases and J shed 7 bases, with 11 bases lying between them. From germline, CDR1 is SNHLY and CDR2 FYNNEI. As DNA, the CDR3 is TGTGCCAGCATCCGCAGACAGGAGCAGTACTTC. Translation: CASIRRQEQYF. Using reference TRBV2 and TRBJ2-7 for the parts outside the CDR3, the full variable domain is EPEVTQTPSHQVTQMGQEVILRCVPISNHLYFYWYRQILGQKVEFLVSFYNNEISEKSEIFDDQFSVERPDGSNFTLKIRSTKLEDSAMYFCASIRRQEQYFGPGTRLTVT.

The chain joins TRBV23-1 to TRBJ1-5; no clear D. TRBV23-1 is given ORF status, its function remaining uncertain. The CDR3 runs to 15 residues. Deletions cut 3 bases from V and 7 bases from J, with 16 bases between. DNA for the CDR3: TGCGCCAGCAGTCACGAGGACGGCGGCGGGCAGCCCCAGCATTTT. It yields the protein CASSHEDGGGQPQHF.

The V call is TRBV4-1, the J call TRBJ2-1, with 7 bases identical to TRBD2. The CDR3 totals 15 residues. CDR1 MGHRA and CDR2 YSYEKL come from the germline V gene. V gave up 5 bases and J gave up 7 bases; unmatched junction bases: 11. This CDR3 reads CASSLTLGGGNEQFF. CDR3 coding DNA: TGCGCCAGCAGCTTGACTTTGGGGGGAGGGAATGAGCAGTTCTTC.

This chain links TRBV9 with TRBJ2-2; 7 bases are shared with TRBD1. The CDR3 sequence is 15 residues long. CDR1 and CDR2 from the germline V gene are SGDLS and YYNGEE. J lost 3 bases, V lost 4 bases, and 6 bases had no gene match. DNA of the CDR3: TGTGCCAGCAGCCCGGGGACAGATTACACCGGGGAGCTGTTTTTT. As protein: CASSPGTDYTGELFF.

This chain uses TRBV5-5 with TRBJ2-7, with 8 positions matching TRBD1. Germline CDR1 is SGHKS and CDR2 is YYEKEE (reference sequence). V lost 0 bases to trimming and J lost 4 bases; unmatched junction nucleotides: 6. The CDR3 extends over 15 amino acids. The CDR3 loop reads CASSLARTGTYEQYF. The CDR3 nucleotides are TGTGCCAGCAGCTTGGCTAGGACAGGGACATACGAGCAGTACTTC.

Only one count was recorded for this clone. The chain links TRBV3-1 (or the pseudogene TRBV3-2) to TRBJ1-6; no clear D gene. Germline CDR1 is LGHDT and CDR2 is YNNKEL (reference sequence). V gave up 4 bases and J gave up 0 bases, with 22 bases separating them. This CDR3 has 20 residues. CDR3 in amino acids: CASSLVLWISGSSYNSPLHF. In DNA form, the CDR3 reads TGTGCCAGCAGCCTAGTTCTCTGGATATCAGGCTCCTCCTATAATTCACCCCTCCACTTT.

A few counts support this clone. V and J are TRBV5-1 and TRBJ2-2, with 7 nucleotides matching TRBD2. This CDR3 is 14 amino acids long. The germline CDR1 and CDR2 sequences are SGHRS and YFSETQ. Trimming took 5 bases from V and 4 from J; bases not matched to a gene: 5. CDR3 loop: CASRLAILTGELFF. The CDR3 DNA reads as TGCGCCAGCAGACTAGCGATCCTCACCGGGGAGCTGTTTTTT.

CDR3 nucleotides: TGTGCCAGCAGCTGGGAGGACAGGGGGTCCTACAATGAGCAGTTCTTC. This translates into CASSWEDRGSYNEQFF. The chain combines TRBV5-8 with TRBJ2-1; 10 positions match TRBD1. The CDR3 runs 16 residues. V gave up 3 bases and J gave up 1 base; unmatched junction bases: 4. Germline lookup yields CDR1 SGHTS and CDR2 YDEGEE.

This clone appeared once. The chain carries TRBV18 and TRBJ1-5; 7 nucleotides align to TRBD1. V lost 3 bases, J lost 0 bases, and 11 bases stayed unmatched. Per germline, CDR1 KGHSH and CDR2 LQKENI. This CDR3 is built from 18 residues. CDR3 nucleotide sequence: TGTGCCAGCTCACCCGAACCCGGGACAGAGTATAGCAATCAGCCCCAGCATTTT. It is translated as CASSPEPGTEYSNQPQHF.

The chain couples TRBV18 to TRBJ2-7; D may be TRBD2 (5 bases). Germline CDR1 KGHSH, CDR2 LQKENI. V dropped 2 bases and J dropped 6 bases, with 23 bases sitting between them. CDR3 length: 17 residues. The CDR3 DNA sequence: TGTGCCAGCTCACCAGTGTCGTTAAACAGCGCGGGTCTCGAGCAGTACTTC. Encoded protein: CASSPVSLNSAGLEQYF.

This clone was counted a single time. This chain uses TRBV3-1 (or the pseudogene TRBV3-2) with TRBJ1-5, with 7 bases aligning to TRBD1. V was clipped by 4 bases and J by 4 bases; unmatched bases: 4. This CDR3 is built from 14 residues. CDR1 LGHDT and CDR2 YNNKEL come from the germline V gene (reference sequence). This chain's CDR3 is CASSLGTENQPQHF. The CDR3, as DNA: TGTGCCAGCAGCCTCGGGACAGAAAATCAGCCCCAGCATTTT.